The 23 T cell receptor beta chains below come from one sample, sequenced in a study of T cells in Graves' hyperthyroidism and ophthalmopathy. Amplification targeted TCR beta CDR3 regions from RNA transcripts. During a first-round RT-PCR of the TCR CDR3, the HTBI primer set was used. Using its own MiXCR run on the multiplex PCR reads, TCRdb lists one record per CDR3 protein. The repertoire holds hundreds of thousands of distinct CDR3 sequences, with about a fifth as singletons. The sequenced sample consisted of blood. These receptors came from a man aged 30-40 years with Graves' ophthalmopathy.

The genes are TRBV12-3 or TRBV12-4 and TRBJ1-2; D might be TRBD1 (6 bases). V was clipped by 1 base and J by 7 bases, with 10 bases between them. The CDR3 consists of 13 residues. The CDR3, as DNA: TGTGCCAGCAGTTTAGGGGGGCCAGGTGGCTACACCTTC. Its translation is CASSLGGPGGYTF.

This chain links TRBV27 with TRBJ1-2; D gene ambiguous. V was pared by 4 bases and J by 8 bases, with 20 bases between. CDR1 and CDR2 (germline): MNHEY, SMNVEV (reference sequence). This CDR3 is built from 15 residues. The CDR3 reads CASSSPTARSKGYTF. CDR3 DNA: TGTGCCAGCAGTTCACCGACGGCCCGATCTAAGGGCTACACCTTC.

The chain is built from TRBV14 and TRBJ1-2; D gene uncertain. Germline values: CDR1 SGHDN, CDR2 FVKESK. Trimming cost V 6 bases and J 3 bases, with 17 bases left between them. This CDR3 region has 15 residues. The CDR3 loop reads CASSQSTQTYYGYTF. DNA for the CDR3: TGTGCCAGCAGTCAGTCGACCCAGACATACTATGGCTACACCTTC.

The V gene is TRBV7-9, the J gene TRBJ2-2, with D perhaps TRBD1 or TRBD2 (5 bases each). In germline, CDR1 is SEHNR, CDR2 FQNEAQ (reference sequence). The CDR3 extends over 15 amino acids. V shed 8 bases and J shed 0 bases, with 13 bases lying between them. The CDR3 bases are TGTGCCAGCCTAGAGGGGACCGCGAACACCGGGGAGCTGTTTTTT. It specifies CASLEGTANTGELFF.

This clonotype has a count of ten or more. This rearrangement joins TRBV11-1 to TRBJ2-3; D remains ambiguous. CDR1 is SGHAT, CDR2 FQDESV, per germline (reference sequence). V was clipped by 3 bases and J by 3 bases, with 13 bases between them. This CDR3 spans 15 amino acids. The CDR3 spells CASSFVLEATDTQYF. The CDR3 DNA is TGTGCCAGCAGCTTCGTTCTTGAGGCTACAGATACGCAGTATTTT.

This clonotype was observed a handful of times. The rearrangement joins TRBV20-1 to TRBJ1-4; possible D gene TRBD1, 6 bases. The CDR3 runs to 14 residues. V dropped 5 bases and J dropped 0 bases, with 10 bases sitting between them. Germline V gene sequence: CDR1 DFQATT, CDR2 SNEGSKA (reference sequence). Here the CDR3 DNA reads TGCAGTGCTCGCCACAGGGCAACTAATGAAAAACTGTTTTTT. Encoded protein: CSARHRATNEKLFF.

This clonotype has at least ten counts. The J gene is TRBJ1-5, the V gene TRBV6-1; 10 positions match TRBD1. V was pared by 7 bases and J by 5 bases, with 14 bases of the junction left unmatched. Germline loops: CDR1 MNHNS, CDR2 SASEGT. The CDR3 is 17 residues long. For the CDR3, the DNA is TGTGCCAGCACCAGGGACTCCGTGGGACAGGGGCATCAGCCCCAGCATTTT. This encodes CASTRDSVGQGHQPQHF.

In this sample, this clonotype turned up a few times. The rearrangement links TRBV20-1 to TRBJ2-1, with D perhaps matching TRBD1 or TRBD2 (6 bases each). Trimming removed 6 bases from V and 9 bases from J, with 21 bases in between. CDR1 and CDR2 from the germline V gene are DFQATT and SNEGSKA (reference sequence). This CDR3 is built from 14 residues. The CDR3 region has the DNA TGCAGTGCCATCCCGGAGGGAACGGGGGCTGAGCAGTTCTTC. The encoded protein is CSAIPEGTGAEQFF.

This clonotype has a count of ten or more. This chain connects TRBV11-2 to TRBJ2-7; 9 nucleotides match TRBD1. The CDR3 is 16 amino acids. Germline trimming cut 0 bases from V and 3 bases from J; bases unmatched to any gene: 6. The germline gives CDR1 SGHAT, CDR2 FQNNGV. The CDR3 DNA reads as TGTGCCAGCAGCTTAGATTGGACAGGGGTCCTCTACGAGCAGTACTTC. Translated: CASSLDWTGVLYEQYF.

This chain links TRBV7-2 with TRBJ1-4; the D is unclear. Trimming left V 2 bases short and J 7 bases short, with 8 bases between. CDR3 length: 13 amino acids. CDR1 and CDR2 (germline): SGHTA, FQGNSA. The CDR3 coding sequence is TGTGCCAGCAGCTTACTTGGGAGTGAAAAACTGTTTTTT. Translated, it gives CASSLLGSEKLFF.

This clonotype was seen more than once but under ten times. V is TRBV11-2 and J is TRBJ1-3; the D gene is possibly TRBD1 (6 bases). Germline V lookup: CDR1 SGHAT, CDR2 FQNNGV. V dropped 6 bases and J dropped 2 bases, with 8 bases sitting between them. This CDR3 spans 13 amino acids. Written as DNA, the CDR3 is TGTGCCAGCAGGGGGGGCGCTGGAAACACCATATATTTT. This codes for CASRGGAGNTIYF. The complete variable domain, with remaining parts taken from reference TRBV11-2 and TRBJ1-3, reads EAGVAQSPRYKIIEKRQSVAFWCNPISGHATLYWYQQILGQGPKLLIQFQNNGVVDDSQLPKDRFSAERLKGVDSTLKIQPAKLEDSAVYLCASRGGAGNTIYFGEGSWLTVV.

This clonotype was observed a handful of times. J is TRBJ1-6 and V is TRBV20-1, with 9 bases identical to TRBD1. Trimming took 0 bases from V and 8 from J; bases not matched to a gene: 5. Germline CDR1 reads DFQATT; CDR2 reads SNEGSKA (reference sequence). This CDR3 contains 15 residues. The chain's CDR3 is CSARETQGAYSPLHF. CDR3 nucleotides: TGCAGTGCTAGAGAGACACAGGGGGCCTATTCACCCCTCCACTTT.

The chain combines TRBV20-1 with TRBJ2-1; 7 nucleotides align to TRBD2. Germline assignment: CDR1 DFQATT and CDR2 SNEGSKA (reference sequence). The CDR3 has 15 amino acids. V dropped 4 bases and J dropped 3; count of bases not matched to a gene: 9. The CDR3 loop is CSATHIGLDYNEQFF. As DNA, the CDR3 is TGCAGTGCTACTCACATAGGACTAGACTACAATGAGCAGTTCTTC.

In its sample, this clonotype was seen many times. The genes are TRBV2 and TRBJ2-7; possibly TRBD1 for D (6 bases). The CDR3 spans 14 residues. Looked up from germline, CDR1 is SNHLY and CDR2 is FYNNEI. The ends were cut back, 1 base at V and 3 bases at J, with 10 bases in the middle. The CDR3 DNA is TGTGCCAGCAGTGAAGTGGACAGTCTCTACGAGCAGTACTTC. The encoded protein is CASSEVDSLYEQYF.

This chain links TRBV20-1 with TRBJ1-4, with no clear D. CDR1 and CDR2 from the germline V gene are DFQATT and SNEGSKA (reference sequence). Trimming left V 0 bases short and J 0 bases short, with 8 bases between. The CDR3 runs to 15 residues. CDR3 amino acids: CSARDGVATNEKLFF. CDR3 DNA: TGCAGTGCTAGAGATGGCGTTGCAACTAATGAAAAACTGTTTTTT.

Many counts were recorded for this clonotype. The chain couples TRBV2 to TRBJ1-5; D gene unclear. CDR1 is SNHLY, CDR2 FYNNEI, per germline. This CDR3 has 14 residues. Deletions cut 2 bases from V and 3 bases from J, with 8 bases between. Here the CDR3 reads CASSEKVINQPQHF. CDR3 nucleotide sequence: TGTGCCAGCAGTGAAAAGGTTATCAATCAGCCCCAGCATTTT.

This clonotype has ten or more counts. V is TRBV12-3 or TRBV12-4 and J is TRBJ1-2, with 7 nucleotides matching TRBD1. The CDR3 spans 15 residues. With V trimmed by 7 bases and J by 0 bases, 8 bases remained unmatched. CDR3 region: CASIETGSSNYGYTF. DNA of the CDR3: TGTGCCAGCATCGAGACAGGGTCCTCTAACTATGGCTACACCTTC.

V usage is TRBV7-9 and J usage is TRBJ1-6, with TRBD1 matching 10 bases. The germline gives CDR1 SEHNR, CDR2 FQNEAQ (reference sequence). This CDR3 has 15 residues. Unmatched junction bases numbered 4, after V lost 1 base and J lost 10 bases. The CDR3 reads CASSLGGTGASPLHF. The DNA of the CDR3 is TGTGCCAGCAGCTTAGGTGGGACAGGGGCATCACCCCTCCACTTT. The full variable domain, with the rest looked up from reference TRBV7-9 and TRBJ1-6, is DTGVSQNPRHKITKRGQNVTFRCDPISEHNRLYWYRQTLGQGPEFLTYFQNEAQLEKSRLLSDRFSAERPKGSFSTLEIQRTEQGDSAMYLCASSLGGTGASPLHFGNGTRLTVT.

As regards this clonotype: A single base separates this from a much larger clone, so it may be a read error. The chain's CDR3 is CANSTDRSSYEQYF. The CDR3 DNA sequence: TGTGCCAACAGCACCGACAGGAGCTCCTACGAGCAGTACTTC. V and J are TRBV11-2 and TRBJ2-7; a possible D gene is TRBD1 (6 bases). The germline V gene has CDR1 SGHAT and CDR2 FQNNGV. This CDR3 has 14 residues.

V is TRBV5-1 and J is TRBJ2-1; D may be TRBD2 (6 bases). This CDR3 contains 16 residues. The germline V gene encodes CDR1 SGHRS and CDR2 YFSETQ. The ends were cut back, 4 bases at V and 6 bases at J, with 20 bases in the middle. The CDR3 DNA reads TGCGCCAGCAGCGCCCGGTGGGGGGAGACGGGCAATGAGCAGTTCTTC. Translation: CASSARWGETGNEQFF. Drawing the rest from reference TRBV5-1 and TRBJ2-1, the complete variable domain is KAGVTQTPRYLIKTRGQQVTLSCSPISGHRSVSWYQQTPGQGLQFLFEYFSETQRNKGNFPGRFSGRQFSNSRSEMNVSTLELGDSALYLCASSARWGETGNEQFFGPGTRLTVL.

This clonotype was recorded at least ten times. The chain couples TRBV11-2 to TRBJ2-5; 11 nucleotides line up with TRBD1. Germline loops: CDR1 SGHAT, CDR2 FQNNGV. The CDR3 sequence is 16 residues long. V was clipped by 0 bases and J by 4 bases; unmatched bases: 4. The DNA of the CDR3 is TGTGCCAGCAGCTTAGATCACGGACAGGGGGCAGAGACCCAGTACTTC. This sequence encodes CASSLDHGQGAETQYF.

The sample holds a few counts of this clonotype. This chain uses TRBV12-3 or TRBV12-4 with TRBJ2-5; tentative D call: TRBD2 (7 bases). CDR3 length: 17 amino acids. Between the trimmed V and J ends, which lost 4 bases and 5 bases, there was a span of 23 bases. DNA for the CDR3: TGTGCCAGCAGTTACGGGATCGGGGGGCGCGTCTGGGAGACCCAGTACTTC. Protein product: CASSYGIGGRVWETQYF.

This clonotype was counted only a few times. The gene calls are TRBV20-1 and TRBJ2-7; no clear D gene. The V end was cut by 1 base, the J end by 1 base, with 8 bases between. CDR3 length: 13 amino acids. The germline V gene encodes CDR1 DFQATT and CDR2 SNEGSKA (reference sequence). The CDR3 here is CSARAGRSYEQYF. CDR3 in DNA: TGCAGTGCTAGAGCGGGCAGGTCCTACGAGCAGTACTTC.